The 17 T cell receptor beta chains below all came from one sample that was sequenced in a study of shared clonotypes between healthy human individuals. Profiling relied on immunoSEQ multiplex PCR, and the TCRdb table lists in-frame clones only, not all of them. Of roughly 2.1 million clones in the sample, around 93% were seen once. CD45RO-negative, CCR7-selected cells formed the naive CD8 fraction, which excluded terminally differentiated effector memory CD45RA+ cells. Specimen: naive CD8+ T cells from PBMCs. These receptors were collected from a man younger than 30 in good health. Some clones in this sample may be carry-over from other donors' samples.

This clone occurred once. The genes are TRBV7-2 and TRBJ2-7, with D possibly matching TRBD1 (5 bases). V shed 1 base and J shed 6 bases, with 16 bases lying between them. There are 15 residues in the CDR3. Germline loops: CDR1 SGHTA, CDR2 FQGNSA. The CDR3 sequence: CASSLGLDITLEQYF. CDR3 DNA: TGTGCCAGCAGCTTAGGGTTGGACATTACCCTCGAGCAGTACTTC. Variable domain in full (rest from reference TRBV7-2 and TRBJ2-7): GAGVSQSPSNKVTEKGKDVELRCDPISGHTALYWYRQSLGQGLEFLIYFQGNSAPDKSGLPSDRFSAERTGGSVSTLTIQRTQQEDSAVYLCASSLGLDITLEQYFGPGTRLTVT.

V gene TRBV7-6 combines with J gene TRBJ2-7; the D gene could be TRBD1 or TRBD2 (5 bases each). Germline CDR1 and CDR2: SGHVS and FNYEAQ. This CDR3 contains 15 residues. Trimming stripped 1 base from V and 0 bases from J, with 10 bases between. As DNA, the CDR3 is TGTGCCAGCAGCTTAGATGGGGGAACCTCCTACGAGCAGTACTTC. Protein product: CASSLDGGTSYEQYF.

This clone has only one observation. V usage is TRBV4-2 and J usage is TRBJ2-4; 9 nucleotides match TRBD2. From germline, CDR1 is LGHNA and CDR2 YNFKEQ. Trimming took 4 bases from V and 7 from J; bases not matched to a gene: 14. CDR3 length: 17 residues. The CDR3 protein is CASSPGVAGGRGNIQYF. In DNA, the CDR3 is TGTGCCAGCAGCCCGGGGGTCGCGGGAGGGCGGGGTAACATTCAGTACTTC.

This clone was seen just once. The gene calls are TRBV11-2 and TRBJ2-1; D gene uncertain. Per the germline V gene, CDR1 is SGHAT and CDR2 is FQNNGV. With 4 bases removed from V and 7 bases from J, the gap between germline ends came to 17 bases. The CDR3 is made up of 15 amino acids. CDR3 protein: CASSSEGKVKNEQFF. CDR3 DNA: TGTGCCAGCAGCTCAGAAGGGAAGGTGAAGAATGAGCAGTTCTTC.

Only one count was recorded for this clone. The sample carries other DNA sequences with the same CDR3. This sequence joins TRBV5-1 and TRBJ2-7, with D uncertain. The CDR3 runs 13 residues. The V and J ends lost 0 bases and 2 bases respectively, with 6 bases between them. Germline CDR1 and CDR2: SGHRS and YFSETQ. As DNA, the CDR3 is TGCGCCAGCAGCTTGGATGGTACCTACGAGCAGTACTTC. It encodes CASSLDGTYEQYF.

V is TRBV6-1 and J is TRBJ2-7, with TRBD2 matching 10 bases. Unmatched junction bases numbered 10, after V lost 4 bases and J lost 4 bases. The CDR3 length is 16 residues. From germline, CDR1 is MNHNS and CDR2 SASEGT. The CDR3 protein is CASSALLAGVGYEQYF. The CDR3 DNA is TGTGCCAGCAGTGCCCTTCTAGCGGGAGTAGGGTACGAGCAGTACTTC.

The J gene is TRBJ2-2, the V gene TRBV27; 7 bases align to TRBD1. The CDR3 totals 13 residues. Germline CDR1 is MNHEY and CDR2 is SMNVEV (reference sequence). Trimming at V came to 7 bases and at J to 6 bases, leaving 5 bases not matched to a gene. CDR3 loop: CASTTGRAGELFF. Here the CDR3 DNA reads TGTGCCAGCACGACAGGGCGAGCCGGGGAGCTGTTTTTT.

The J gene is TRBJ2-2, the V gene TRBV28, with TRBD2 identical over 7 bases. Germline V CDR1 and CDR2: MDHEN, SYDVKM. The CDR3 consists of 17 residues. V lost 8 bases and J lost 1; bases outside the gene matches: 13. Here the CDR3 DNA reads TGTGCCAGCGGTCGACGGGAGGCCACTAGGAACACCGGGGAGCTGTTTTTT. This gives the protein CASGRREATRNTGELFF.

The V call is TRBV30, the J call TRBJ1-3, with no clear D. CDR3 length: 17 amino acids. The ends were cut back, 5 bases at V and 1 base at J, with 21 bases in the middle. CDR1 is GTSNPN and CDR2 is SVGIG in the germline V gene (reference sequence). CDR3 nucleotide sequence: TGTGCCTGGGGGCCGCGGGTATACTTTAGTTCTGGAAACACCATATATTTT. Protein: CAWGPRVYFSSGNTIYF.

V and J are TRBV9 and TRBJ2-7, with D uncertain. Germline V lookup: CDR1 SGDLS, CDR2 YYNGEE. This CDR3 has 15 residues. Trimming stripped 5 bases from V and 0 bases from J, with 15 bases between. CDR3 in DNA: TGTGCCAGCAGTGATAATAAAGAAGGCTCCTACGAGCAGTACTTC. This translates into CASSDNKEGSYEQYF.

The DNA for the CDR3 is TGTGCCAGCAGCCCCAGCGGGAGAGTCACCGGGGAGCTGTTTTTT. Translated, it gives CASSPSGRVTGELFF. The rearrangement joins TRBV7-8 to TRBJ2-2, with 8 bases that match TRBD2. The CDR3 runs 15 residues. The trim removed 5 bases at V and 4 bases at J, leaving 6 bases unmatched. The germline V gene encodes CDR1 SGHVS and CDR2 FQNEAQ. Combining the CDR3 with reference TRBV7-8 and TRBJ2-2 gives the whole variable domain GAGVSQSPRYKVAKRGQDVALRCDPISGHVSLFWYQQALGQGPEFLTYFQNEAQLDKSGLPSDRFFAERPEGSVSTLKIQRTQQEDSAVYLCASSPSGRVTGELFFGEGSRLTVL.

This clone was counted a single time. The sample carries other DNA sequences with the same CDR3. The chain couples TRBV7-9 to TRBJ1-1; D is unclear. V was cut by 5 bases and J by 6 bases, with 10 bases left in between. Germline loops: CDR1 SEHNR, CDR2 FQNEAQ (reference sequence). The CDR3 runs to 12 residues. CDR3 amino acids: CASSLGSPEAFF. CDR3 nucleotides: TGTGCCAGCAGCCTCGGCAGCCCTGAAGCTTTCTTT.

About this clone itself: This sample also contains other DNA sequences that code for the same CDR3. The genes are TRBV27 and TRBJ2-2; D is unclear. This CDR3 is 13 amino acids long. V was clipped by 0 bases and J by 6 bases, with 5 bases between them. Germline values: CDR1 MNHEY, CDR2 SMNVEV (reference sequence). DNA of the CDR3: TGTGCCAGCAGTTTATCGGGGTCCGGGGAGCTGTTTTTT. It yields the protein CASSLSGSGELFF.

The J gene is TRBJ2-7, the V gene TRBV10-2; TRBD2 might be the D (5 bases). Germline values: CDR1 WSHSY, CDR2 SAAADI. This CDR3 has 14 residues. V was trimmed by 0 bases and J by 3 bases, leaving 9 bases between them. CDR3 region: CASSESLGLYEQYF. The CDR3 DNA follows: TGCGCCAGCAGTGAGTCCCTAGGACTCTACGAGCAGTACTTC.

This rearrangement joins TRBV9 to TRBJ1-1; 9 bases map to TRBD1. The CDR3 has 15 amino acids. In germline, CDR1 is SGDLS, CDR2 YYNGEE. V was pared by 3 bases and J by 1 base, with 4 bases of the junction left unmatched. CDR3 amino acids: CASSATGGTNTEAFF. The CDR3 bases are TGTGCCAGCAGCGCGACAGGGGGAACGAACACTGAAGCTTTCTTT.

Of note for this clone: Distinct nucleotide sequences in the sample also encode this CDR3. J is TRBJ2-7 and V is TRBV4-1, with a tentative D call TRBD1 (6 bases). This CDR3 comprises 13 residues. Looked up from germline, CDR1 is MGHRA and CDR2 is YSYEKL. Trimming cost V 0 bases and J 5 bases, with 8 bases left between them. The CDR3 DNA follows: TGCGCCAGCAGCCAAGACAGGGGTCACGAGCAGTACTTC. Its protein product is CASSQDRGHEQYF.

The CDR3, as DNA: TGTGCCAGCAGCCGAGGGTGGGGAACTAATGAAAAACTGTTTTTT. Translated: CASSRGWGTNEKLFF. This chain uses TRBV7-2 with TRBJ1-4; D not certain. V was shortened by 5 bases and J by 1 base, with 11 bases between the two germline ends. Germline V gene data show CDR1 as SGHTA and CDR2 as FQGNSA. The CDR3 covers 15 residues.